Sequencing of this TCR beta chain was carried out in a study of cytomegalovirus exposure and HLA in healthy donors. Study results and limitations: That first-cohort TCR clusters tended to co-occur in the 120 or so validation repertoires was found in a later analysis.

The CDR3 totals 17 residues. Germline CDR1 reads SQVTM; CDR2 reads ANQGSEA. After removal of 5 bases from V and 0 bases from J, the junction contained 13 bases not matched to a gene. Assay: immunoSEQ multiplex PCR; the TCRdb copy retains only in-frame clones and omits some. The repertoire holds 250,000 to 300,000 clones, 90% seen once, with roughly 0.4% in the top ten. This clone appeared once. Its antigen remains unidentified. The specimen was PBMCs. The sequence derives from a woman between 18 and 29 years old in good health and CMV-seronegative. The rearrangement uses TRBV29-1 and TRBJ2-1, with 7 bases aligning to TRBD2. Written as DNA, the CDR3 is TGCAGCGTTTCAGGGACTAAGAGGGAGAGCTCCTACAATGAGCAGTTCTTC. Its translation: CSVSGTKRESSYNEQFF.